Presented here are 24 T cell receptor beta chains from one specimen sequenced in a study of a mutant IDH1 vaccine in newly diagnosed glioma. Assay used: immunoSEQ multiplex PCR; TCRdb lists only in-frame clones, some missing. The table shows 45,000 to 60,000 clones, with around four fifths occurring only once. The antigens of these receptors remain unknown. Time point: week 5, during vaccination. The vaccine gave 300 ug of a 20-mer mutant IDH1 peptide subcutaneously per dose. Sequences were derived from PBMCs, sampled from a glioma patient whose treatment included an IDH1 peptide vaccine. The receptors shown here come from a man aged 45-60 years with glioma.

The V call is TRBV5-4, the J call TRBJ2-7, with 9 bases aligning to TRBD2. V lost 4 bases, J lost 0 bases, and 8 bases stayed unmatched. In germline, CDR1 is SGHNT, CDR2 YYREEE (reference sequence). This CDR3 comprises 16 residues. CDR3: CASSTQRGAGSYEQYF. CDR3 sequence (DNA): TGTGCCAGCAGCACTCAGCGGGGGGCGGGCTCCTACGAGCAGTACTTC.

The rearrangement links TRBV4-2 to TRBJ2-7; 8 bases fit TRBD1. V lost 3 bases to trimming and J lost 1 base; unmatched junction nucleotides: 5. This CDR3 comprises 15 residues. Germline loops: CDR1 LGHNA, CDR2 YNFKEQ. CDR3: CASSHHRGSSYEQYF. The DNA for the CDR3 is TGTGCCAGCAGCCACCACAGGGGGTCATCCTACGAGCAGTACTTC.

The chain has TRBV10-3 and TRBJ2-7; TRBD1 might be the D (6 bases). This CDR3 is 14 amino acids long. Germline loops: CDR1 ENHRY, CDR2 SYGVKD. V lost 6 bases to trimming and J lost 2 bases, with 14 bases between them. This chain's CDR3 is CAISLRDTPYEQYF. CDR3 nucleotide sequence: TGTGCCATCAGCCTCCGGGACACCCCCTACGAGCAGTACTTC.

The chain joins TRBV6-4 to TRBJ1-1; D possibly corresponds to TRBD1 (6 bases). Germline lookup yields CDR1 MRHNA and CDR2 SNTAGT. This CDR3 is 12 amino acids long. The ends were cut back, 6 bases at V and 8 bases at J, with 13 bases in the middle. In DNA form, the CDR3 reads TGTGCCAGCAGCGCTGCCGGGGGCGAAGCTTTCTTT. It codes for CASSAAGGEAFF.

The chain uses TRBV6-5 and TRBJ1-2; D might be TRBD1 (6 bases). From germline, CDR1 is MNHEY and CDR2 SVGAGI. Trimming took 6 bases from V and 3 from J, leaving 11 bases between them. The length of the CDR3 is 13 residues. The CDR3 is CASSPQGDYGYTF. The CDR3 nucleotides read TGTGCCAGCAGCCCACAGGGAGACTATGGCTACACCTTC.

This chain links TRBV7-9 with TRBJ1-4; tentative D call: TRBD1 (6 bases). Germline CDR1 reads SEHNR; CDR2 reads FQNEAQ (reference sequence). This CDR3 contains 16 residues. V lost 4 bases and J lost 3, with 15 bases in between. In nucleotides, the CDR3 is TGTGCCAGCAGCTCCCGGAATCAGGGGCCTAATGAAAAACTGTTTTTT. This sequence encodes CASSSRNQGPNEKLFF.

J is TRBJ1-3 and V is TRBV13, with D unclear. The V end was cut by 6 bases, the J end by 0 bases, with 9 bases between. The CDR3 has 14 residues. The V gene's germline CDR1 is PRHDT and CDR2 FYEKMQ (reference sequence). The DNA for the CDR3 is TGTGCCAGCAGGTTCTCTGGCTCTGGAAACACCATATATTTT. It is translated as CASRFSGSGNTIYF.

The CDR3 sequence is CASSALLISQYF. In nucleotides, the CDR3 is TGTGCCAGCAGTGCTCTCCTGATATCCCAGTACTTC. The chain joins TRBV6-1 to TRBJ2-7; D is unresolved. Germline values: CDR1 MNHNS, CDR2 SASEGT. CDR3 length: 12 residues. With 4 bases removed from V and 10 bases from J, the gap between germline ends came to 14 bases.

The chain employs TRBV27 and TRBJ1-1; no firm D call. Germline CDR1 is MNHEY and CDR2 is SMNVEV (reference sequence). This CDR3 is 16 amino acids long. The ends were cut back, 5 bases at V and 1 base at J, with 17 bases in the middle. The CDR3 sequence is CASSGRTGVGNTEAFF. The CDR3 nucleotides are TGTGCCAGCAGTGGGAGGACGGGCGTAGGGAACACTGAAGCTTTCTTT.

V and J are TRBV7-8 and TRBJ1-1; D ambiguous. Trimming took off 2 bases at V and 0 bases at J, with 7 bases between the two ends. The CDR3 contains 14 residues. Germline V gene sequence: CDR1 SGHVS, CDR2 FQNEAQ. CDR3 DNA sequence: TGTGCCAGCAGCTTAAGGTGGGTGAACACTGAAGCTTTCTTT. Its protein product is CASSLRWVNTEAFF.

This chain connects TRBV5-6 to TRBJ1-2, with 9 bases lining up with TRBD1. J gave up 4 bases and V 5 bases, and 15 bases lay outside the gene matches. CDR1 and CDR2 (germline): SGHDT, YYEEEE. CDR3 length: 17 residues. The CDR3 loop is CASRLTMGTGLVYGYTF. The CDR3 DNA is TGTGCCAGCAGATTAACGATGGGGACAGGGCTTGTCTATGGCTACACCTTC.

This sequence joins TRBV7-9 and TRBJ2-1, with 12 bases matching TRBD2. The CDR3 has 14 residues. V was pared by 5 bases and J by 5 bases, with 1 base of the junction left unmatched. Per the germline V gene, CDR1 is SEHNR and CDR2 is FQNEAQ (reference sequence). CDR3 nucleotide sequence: TGTGCCAGCAGCCGACTAGCGGGGGACAATGAGCAGTTCTTC. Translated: CASSRLAGDNEQFF.

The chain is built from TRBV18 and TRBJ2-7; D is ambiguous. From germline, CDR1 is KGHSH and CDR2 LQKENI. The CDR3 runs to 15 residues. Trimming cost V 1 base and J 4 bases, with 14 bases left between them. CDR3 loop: CASSPQGRETYEQYF. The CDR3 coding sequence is TGTGCCAGCTCACCACAGGGAAGGGAAACTTACGAGCAGTACTTC.

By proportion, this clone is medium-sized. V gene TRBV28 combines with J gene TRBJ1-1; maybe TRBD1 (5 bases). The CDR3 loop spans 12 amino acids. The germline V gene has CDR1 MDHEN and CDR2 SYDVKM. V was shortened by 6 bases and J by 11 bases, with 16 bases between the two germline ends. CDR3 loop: CASRLQDVGAFF. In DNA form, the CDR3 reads TGTGCCAGCAGGTTACAGGACGTTGGGGCTTTCTTT.

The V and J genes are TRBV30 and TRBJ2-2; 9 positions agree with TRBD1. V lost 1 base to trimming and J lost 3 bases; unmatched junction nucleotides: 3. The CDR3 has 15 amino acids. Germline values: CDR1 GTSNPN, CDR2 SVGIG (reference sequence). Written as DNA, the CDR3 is TGTGCCTGGAGTGGGGACAGGGAGGACACCGGGGAGCTGTTTTTT. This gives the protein CAWSGDREDTGELFF. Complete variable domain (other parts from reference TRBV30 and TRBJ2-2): SQTIHQWPATLVQPVGSPLSLECTVEGTSNPNLYWYRQAAGRGLQLLFYSVGIGQISSEVPQNLSASRPQDRQFILSSKKLLLSDSGFYLCAWSGDREDTGELFFGEGSRLTVL.

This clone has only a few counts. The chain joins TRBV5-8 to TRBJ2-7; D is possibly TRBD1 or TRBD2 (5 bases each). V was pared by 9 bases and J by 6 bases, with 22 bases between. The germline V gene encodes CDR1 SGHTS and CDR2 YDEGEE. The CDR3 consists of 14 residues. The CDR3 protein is CATFSGQTRREQYF. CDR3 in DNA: TGTGCCACGTTCTCGGGGCAAACCAGACGCGAGCAGTACTTC.

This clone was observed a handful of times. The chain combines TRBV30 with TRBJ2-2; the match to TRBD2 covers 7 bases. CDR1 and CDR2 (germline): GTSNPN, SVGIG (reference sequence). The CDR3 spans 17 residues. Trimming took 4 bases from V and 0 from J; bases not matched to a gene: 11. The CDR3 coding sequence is TGTGCCTGGATAATACGCGGCGGGGGAACGAACACCGGGGAGCTGTTTTTT. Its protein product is CAWIIRGGGTNTGELFF.

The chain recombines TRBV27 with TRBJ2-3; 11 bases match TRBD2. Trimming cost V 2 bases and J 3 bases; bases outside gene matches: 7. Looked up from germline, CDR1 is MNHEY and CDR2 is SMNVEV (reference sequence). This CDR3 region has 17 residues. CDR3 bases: TGTGCCAGCAGTTTAGAATCTGGGACTAGCGGTACAGATACGCAGTATTTT. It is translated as CASSLESGTSGTDTQYF.

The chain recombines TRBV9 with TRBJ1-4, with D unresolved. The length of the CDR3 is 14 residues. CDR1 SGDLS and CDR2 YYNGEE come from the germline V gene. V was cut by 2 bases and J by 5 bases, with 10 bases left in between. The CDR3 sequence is CASSVGNSNEKLFF. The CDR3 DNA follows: TGTGCCAGCAGCGTGGGAAACTCGAATGAAAAACTGTTTTTT.

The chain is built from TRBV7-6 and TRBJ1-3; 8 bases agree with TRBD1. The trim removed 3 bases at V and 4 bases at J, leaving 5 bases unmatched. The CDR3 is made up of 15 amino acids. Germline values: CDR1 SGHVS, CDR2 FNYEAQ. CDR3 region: CASSLDRVLGNTIYF. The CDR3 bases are TGTGCCAGCAGCTTGGACAGGGTCCTCGGAAACACCATATATTTT.

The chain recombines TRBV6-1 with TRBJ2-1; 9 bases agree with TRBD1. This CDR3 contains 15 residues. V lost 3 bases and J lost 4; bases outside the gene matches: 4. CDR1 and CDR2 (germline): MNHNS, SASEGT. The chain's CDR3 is CASSDGGQGYNEQFF. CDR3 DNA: TGTGCCAGCAGTGATGGGGGACAGGGATACAATGAGCAGTTCTTC.

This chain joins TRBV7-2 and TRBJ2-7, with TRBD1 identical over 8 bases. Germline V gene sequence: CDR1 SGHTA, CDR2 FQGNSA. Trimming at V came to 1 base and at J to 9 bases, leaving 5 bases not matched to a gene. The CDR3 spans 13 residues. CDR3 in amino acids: CASSLEAGGAQYF. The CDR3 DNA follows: TGTGCCAGCAGCTTAGAGGCAGGGGGCGCGCAGTACTTC.

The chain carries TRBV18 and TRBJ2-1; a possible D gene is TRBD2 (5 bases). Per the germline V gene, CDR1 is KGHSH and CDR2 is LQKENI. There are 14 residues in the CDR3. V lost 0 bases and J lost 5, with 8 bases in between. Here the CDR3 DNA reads TGTGCCAGCTCACCACCCGGGGTCAACAATGAGCAGTTCTTC. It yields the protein CASSPPGVNNEQFF.

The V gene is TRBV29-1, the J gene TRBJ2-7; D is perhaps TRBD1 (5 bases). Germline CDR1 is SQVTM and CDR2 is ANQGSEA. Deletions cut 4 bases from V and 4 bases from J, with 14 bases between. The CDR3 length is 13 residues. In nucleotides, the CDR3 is TGCAGCGTTGGGGGCGGCGTTCTGTACGAGCAGTACTTC. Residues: CSVGGGVLYEQYF.